The sequence of this T cell receptor (beta chain) was determined in a study of T-cell reconstitution after alpha-beta-depleted transplantation in children. As it was prepared, the TCRbeta library received unique molecular identifiers. MiXCR, run by TCRdb on the PCR reads, gives a single entry per CDR3 protein. The table lists hundreds of thousands of distinct CDR3 sequences, 30% to 35% of them singletons, with approximately 2.3% in the top ten. This CDR3 has 15 residues. Germline CDR1 and CDR2: KGHSH and LQKENI. J lost 15 bases, V lost 4 bases, and 15 bases had no gene match. The receptor comes from a human donor who donated a stem cell graft to a child with aplastic anemia. Source: PBMCs from the stem cell graft donor, taken from the stem cell graft. The gene calls are TRBV18 and TRBJ1-6; TRBD1 agrees at 7 bases. In DNA, the CDR3 is TGTGCCAGCTCACTAACCCGGGACAGCCAACTAGTCCTCCACTTT. This gives the protein CASSLTRDSQLVLHF.